The following is a TCR beta chain sequence with its context. This sample is drawn from a study of Ad26.COV2.S vaccination and SARS-CoV-2 variants. Repertoires were generated with immunoSEQ multiplex PCR, while TCRdb's copy carries only in-frame clones and drops some. The sample lists over 400,000 clones; 85% to 90% were seen once. CDR3 length: 16 amino acids. Trimming removed 2 bases from V and 7 bases from J; junction bases left unmatched: 4. Germline lookup yields CDR1 ENHRY and CDR2 SYGVKD. The treatment was: roughly 19 received Ad26.COV2.S at low or high dose, single or two shots; 5 received placebo; per-sample allocation not given. Collection of the samples took place on day 63 after the first injection of vaccine or placebo.

The source of this sequence is a person between 18 and 59 years old who received the Ad26.COV2.S COVID-19 vaccine or a placebo. This specimen was peripheral blood, taken in a trial of Ad26.COV2.S vaccine versus placebo. The rearrangement uses TRBV10-3 and TRBJ1-6; TRBD1 matches 11 bases. For the CDR3, the DNA is TGTGCCATCAGTGAGCTAGGACAGGGGGCAAATTCACCCCTCCACTTT. Translation: CAISELGQGANSPLHF.